This T cell receptor beta chain was profiled in a study of regulatory T cells in long-lasting Graves disease. Indicated time point: persistent/refractory GD, antithyroid drugs over 5 years with positive TRAb. PBMCs were the source of the RNA used for TCR sequencing. In this sample, this clonotype turned up many times. Through Arm-PCR of CDR3 regions and iRepertoire HTBI primers, TCR beta libraries were built. TCRdb re-called the multiplex PCR reads through MiXCR, storing one row per CDR3 protein. The table has a few hundred thousand distinct CDR3 sequences, 20% to 30% seen once. The CDR3 covers 17 residues. Germline V gene data show CDR1 as SGHAT and CDR2 as FQNNGV. The ends lost 2 bases at V and 6 bases at J; junction bases unmatched: 15.

The sample consisted of peripheral blood mononuclear cells (PBMCs), taken when the disease was refractory, from a patient treated with antithyroid drugs. The clonotype was recovered from a female donor with Graves disease. The chain uses TRBV11-2 and TRBJ2-5; 7 nucleotides match TRBD1. In DNA, the CDR3 is TGTGCCAGCAGCTTATCGCCCGGGACAGTATCGCACAAGACCCAGTACTTC. Translated: CASSLSPGTVSHKTQYF.